Below are 30 T cell receptor beta chains sequenced from a single sample in a study of response to subunit inactivated influenza vaccine. TCRdb re-analysed the RT-PCR reads in MiXCR, keeping a single row per CDR3 protein. The sample has approximately 520,000 distinct CDR3 sequences, 16% seen once; the top ten hold over 2.5%. The input for sequencing was CD4+ T cells sorted from PBMCs, taken less than 30 months after vaccination. Source of these receptors: a man aged 45 to 75 who received an inactivated influenza vaccine.

This clonotype occurred a few times. The genes are TRBV11-2 and TRBJ2-7; no definite D call. Per germline, CDR1 SGHAT and CDR2 FQNNGV. The V gene lost 3 bases and the J gene lost 2 bases, with 11 bases spanning the gap. This CDR3 has 14 amino acids. The CDR3 loop reads CASSLGSLTYEQYF. CDR3 nucleotide sequence: TGTGCCAGCAGCTTGGGCTCACTGACCTACGAGCAGTACTTC.

This clonotype has just a few counts. The gene calls are TRBV4-2 and TRBJ2-1; no reliable D call. V lost 3 bases, J lost 5 bases, and 11 bases lay in between. The CDR3 is made up of 14 amino acids. Germline V CDR1 and CDR2: LGHNA, YNFKEQ. The CDR3, as DNA: TGTGCCAGCAGCCAGGGTGGGCCCCACAATGAGCAGTTCTTC. This gives the protein CASSQGGPHNEQFF.

Only a few counts were recorded for this clonotype. The genes are TRBV7-2 and TRBJ2-5, with D perhaps matching TRBD2 (6 bases). CDR3 length: 15 residues. Germline values: CDR1 SGHTA, CDR2 FQGNSA. The germline V and J ends were trimmed by 0 bases and 4 bases, with 12 bases remaining between them. The chain's CDR3 is CASSLAGGGAETQYF. The CDR3, as DNA: TGTGCCAGCAGCTTAGCTGGCGGAGGGGCAGAGACCCAGTACTTC.

This sequence joins TRBV4-1 and TRBJ1-5, with 9 bases aligning to TRBD1. There are 19 residues in the CDR3. Trimming at V came to 1 base and at J to 10 bases, leaving 20 bases not matched to a gene. Germline V lookup: CDR1 MGHRA, CDR2 YSYEKL. The DNA of the CDR3 is TGCGCCAGCAGCCAAGGTTATGTGAGTCGGACAGGGGTGGGTCATCCCCAGCATTTT. It translates to CASSQGYVSRTGVGHPQHF.

The V and J genes are TRBV18 and TRBJ1-2; D possibly corresponds to TRBD1 (6 bases). V lost 3 bases and J lost 6, with 14 bases in between. The germline CDR1 and CDR2 sequences are KGHSH and LQKENI. This CDR3 contains 14 residues. CDR3 coding DNA: TGTGCCAGCTCACCTAGGACAGAGGTGGATGGCTACACCTTC. It codes for CASSPRTEVDGYTF. The variable domain in full, completed from reference TRBV18 and TRBJ1-2, reads NAGVMQNPRHLVRRRGQEARLRCSPMKGHSHVYWYRQLPEEGLKFMVYLQKENIIDESGMPKERFSAEFPKEGPSILRIQQVVRGDSAAYFCASSPRTEVDGYTFGSGTRLTVV.

The gene calls are TRBV6-6 and TRBJ2-7; TRBD1 aligns across 8 bases. Losses at the gene ends were 4 bases for V and 3 bases for J; bases not matched to a gene: 2. The CDR3 is made up of 13 amino acids. Germline CDR1 and CDR2: MNHNY and SVGAGI (reference sequence). Here the CDR3 DNA reads TGTGCCAGCAGTTCGGGACAGGACTACGAGCAGTACTTC. Its protein is CASSSGQDYEQYF.

The chain joins TRBV6-1 to TRBJ1-6; tentative D call: TRBD1 (5 bases). The CDR3 has 14 amino acids. V was clipped by 6 bases and J by 6 bases, with 12 bases between them. Germline lookup yields CDR1 MNHNS and CDR2 SASEGT. CDR3 bases: TGTGCCAGCAGCAGACAGCGTGTTAATTCACCCCTCCACTTT. It yields the protein CASSRQRVNSPLHF.

The sample holds many counts of this clonotype. The V and J genes are TRBV12-3 or TRBV12-4 and TRBJ2-5, with 12 bases fitting TRBD2. The J segment lost 5 bases and the V segment lost 4 bases, leaving 5 bases of the junction unmatched. The CDR3 covers 15 residues. CDR3 sequence (DNA): TGTGCCAGCAGTTCTGGACTAGCGGGGCCCGAGACCCAGTACTTC. Its translation: CASSSGLAGPETQYF.

A few counts support this clonotype. The rearrangement links TRBV7-2 to TRBJ2-5; a possible D gene is TRBD2 (6 bases). This CDR3 region has 16 residues. With 2 bases removed from V and 4 bases from J, the gap between germline ends came to 17 bases. Germline loops: CDR1 SGHTA, CDR2 FQGNSA. The chain's CDR3 is CASSLQGGRRGETQYF. DNA for the CDR3: TGTGCCAGCAGCTTACAGGGTGGCAGGCGGGGAGAGACCCAGTACTTC.

This clonotype has more than one count but fewer than ten. This chain connects TRBV6-5 to TRBJ2-3; 15 bases fit TRBD2. The V gene end was trimmed by 1 base and the J gene end by 7 bases; junction bases not matched to a gene: 6. The CDR3 length is 17 residues. Germline CDR1 and CDR2: MNHEY and SVGAGI. The DNA of the CDR3 is TGTGCCAGCAGTTACTACGGACTAGCGGGGGGGCCATATACGCAGTATTTT. Amino acid sequence: CASSYYGLAGGPYTQYF.

In its sample, this clonotype was seen a few times. V gene TRBV5-6 combines with J gene TRBJ2-1; D unclear. CDR3 length: 14 amino acids. The germline V gene has CDR1 SGHDT and CDR2 YYEEEE. V was pared by 3 bases and J by 9 bases, with 16 bases between. CDR3 bases: TGTGCCAGCAGCTCAATCACAGCTTTGGGTGAGCAGTTCTTC. Its protein product is CASSSITALGEQFF.

At least ten counts were recorded for this clonotype. The chain recombines TRBV5-1 with TRBJ1-4; no firm D call. With 0 bases removed from V and 6 bases from J, the gap between germline ends came to 3 bases. This CDR3 has 12 amino acids. Looked up from germline, CDR1 is SGHRS and CDR2 is YFSETQ. CDR3 amino acids: CASSLEDEKLFF. CDR3 nucleotides: TGCGCCAGCAGCTTGGAAGATGAAAAACTGTTTTTT.

This clonotype has just a few counts. The chain is built from TRBV3-1 and TRBJ2-1; 10 bases match TRBD2. V was clipped by 5 bases and J by 7 bases; unmatched bases: 11. CDR3 size: 16 residues. Germline values: CDR1 LGHDT, CDR2 YNNKEL (reference sequence). CDR3 sequence: CASSSRSGGAGNEQFF. The CDR3 coding sequence is TGTGCCAGCAGCTCCCGAAGCGGGGGGGCGGGAAATGAGCAGTTCTTC.

This clonotype was counted only a few times. The genes are TRBV4-1 and TRBJ1-5; D unclear. CDR1 and CDR2 from the germline V gene are MGHRA and YSYEKL. V was clipped by 1 base and J by 0 bases, with 13 bases between them. The length of the CDR3 is 17 residues. This CDR3 is CASSQVYILHSNQPQHF. The CDR3 region has the DNA TGCGCCAGCAGCCAAGTCTATATTCTCCATAGCAATCAGCCCCAGCATTTT.

The rearrangement uses TRBV5-1 and TRBJ2-5; the D gene could be TRBD1 or TRBD2 (5 bases each). V shed 2 bases and J shed 2 bases, with 13 bases lying between them. Per germline, CDR1 SGHRS and CDR2 YFSETQ. This CDR3 has 15 amino acids. CDR3 coding DNA: TGCGCCAGCAGCTTAGCTGGGACGGATCAAGAGACCCAGTACTTC. Its translation is CASSLAGTDQETQYF.

This chain joins TRBV21-1 and TRBJ2-7; the DNA was not used to check the table's D call, TRBD2. TRBV21-1 is a pseudogene. This CDR3 spans 9 amino acids. The CDR3 nucleotides read TGTGCCAGCACCACCGGGGCCCACTTC. This gives the protein CASTTGAHF.

This clonotype appeared a few times. This sequence joins TRBV20-1 and TRBJ2-1; D may match TRBD1 or TRBD2 (5 bases each). CDR3 length: 14 residues. The V gene lost 6 bases and the J gene lost 8 bases, with 20 bases spanning the gap. The V gene's germline CDR1 is DFQATT and CDR2 SNEGSKA (reference sequence). This chain's CDR3 is CSARVEGSRDEQFF. In DNA, the CDR3 is TGCAGTGCCAGGGTCGAGGGGAGTAGGGATGAGCAGTTCTTC.

In its sample, this clonotype was seen a few times. This CDR3 is CASSRGERGFDRTDTQYF. Here the CDR3 DNA reads TGTGCCAGCAGCCGCGGGGAACGAGGGTTTGATCGCACAGATACGCAGTATTTT. This chain connects TRBV4-2 to TRBJ2-3, with D possibly TRBD2 on 6 matching bases. This CDR3 spans 18 amino acids. CDR1 is LGHNA, CDR2 YNFKEQ, per germline. V shed 4 bases and J shed 1 base, with 21 bases lying between them.

The CDR3 DNA reads as TGTGCCAGCAGCCAAGATCAGGGTAAGCAGTACTTC. Amino acids: CASSQDQGKQYF. The chain employs TRBV3-1 and TRBJ2-7; tentatively, D is TRBD1 (5 bases). CDR1 and CDR2 (germline): LGHDT, YNNKEL (reference sequence). Trimming took 0 bases from V and 8 from J, leaving 8 bases between them. This CDR3 has 12 amino acids.

There are a few counts of this clonotype. The chain couples TRBV20-1 to TRBJ2-3; D is uncertain. Trimming pared 0 bases from V and 3 bases from J, leaving 7 bases between. Germline V gene data show CDR1 as DFQATT and CDR2 as SNEGSKA (reference sequence). The CDR3 length is 13 residues. The CDR3 is CSARDPRTDTQYF. In DNA, the CDR3 is TGCAGTGCTAGAGATCCACGGACAGATACGCAGTATTTT.

This chain uses TRBV4-3 with TRBJ1-2; TRBD1 aligns across 9 bases. The J segment lost 3 bases and the V segment lost 2 bases, leaving 7 bases of the junction unmatched. CDR3 length equals 16 residues. Germline CDR1 LGHNA, CDR2 YSLEER. The CDR3 coding sequence is TGCGCCAGCAGCCAAAAAAGGGGACAGGGTTACTATGGCTACACCTTC. Protein: CASSQKRGQGYYGYTF.

This clonotype was picked up many times. This chain links TRBV12-3 or TRBV12-4 with TRBJ2-4, with D unclear. The CDR3 contains 14 residues. Trimming stripped 4 bases from V and 0 bases from J, with 7 bases between. Here the CDR3 reads CASSSDLAKNIQYF. DNA for the CDR3: TGTGCCAGCAGTTCGGATCTAGCCAAAAACATTCAGTACTTC.

The rearrangement links TRBV12-3 or TRBV12-4 to TRBJ2-3, with 10 nucleotides matching TRBD2. After removal of 4 bases from V and 4 bases from J, the junction contained 5 bases not matched to a gene. CDR3 size: 15 residues. CDR3 bases: TGTGCCAGCAGTTCTTCTAGCGGGAGAGCAGATACGCAGTATTTT. As protein: CASSSSSGRADTQYF.

This clonotype was counted many times. The junction shows a germline mismatch at one end, possibly a read error. The chain recombines TRBV5-1 with TRBJ2-7; a weak D match, TRBD2 (6 bases). The CDR3 loop spans 15 amino acids. Germline V gene lookup returns CDR1 SGHRS and CDR2 YFSETQ. Here the CDR3 DNA reads TGTGCTAGCAGCTTAGTTGCCGGGAGCTCCTACGAGCAGTACTTC. As protein: CASSLVAGSSYEQYF.

This clonotype appeared a few times. The chain joins TRBV20-1 to TRBJ2-3, with 7 bases aligning to TRBD1. Per the germline V gene, CDR1 is DFQATT and CDR2 is SNEGSKA (reference sequence). The trim removed 5 bases at V and 3 bases at J, leaving 8 bases unmatched. CDR3 length equals 14 residues. The CDR3 nucleotides read TGCAGTGCTCCCCCGACAGGGAGAACAGATACGCAGTATTTT. Translated, it gives CSAPPTGRTDTQYF.

This clonotype showed up just a few times. The chain combines TRBV12-3 or TRBV12-4 with TRBJ1-2; unclear D gene. V was clipped by 6 bases and J by 0 bases, with 14 bases between them. The CDR3 is 15 amino acids. CDR3 residues: CASSRLPYSNYGYTF. The CDR3 DNA follows: TGTGCCAGCAGCCGGTTACCCTATTCTAACTATGGCTACACCTTC.

The chain couples TRBV7-9 to TRBJ2-5; perhaps D is TRBD1 or TRBD2 (5 bases each). The V gene lost 5 bases and the J gene lost 4 bases, with 11 bases spanning the gap. The germline CDR1 and CDR2 sequences are SEHNR and FQNEAQ (reference sequence). There are 13 residues in the CDR3. The DNA for the CDR3 is TGTGCCAGCAGCAGTAGTGGGGGAGAGACCCAGTACTTC. Protein: CASSSSGGETQYF. Full variable domain (outside the CDR3, taken from reference TRBV7-9 and TRBJ2-5): DTGVSQNPRHKITKRGQNVTFRCDPISEHNRLYWYRQTLGQGPEFLTYFQNEAQLEKSRLLSDRFSAERPKGSFSTLEIQRTEQGDSAMYLCASSSSGGETQYFGPGTRLLVL.

This clonotype came up many times. The V call is TRBV6-2 or TRBV6-3, the J call TRBJ2-1; 9 nucleotides align to TRBD2. V was pared by 7 bases and J by 7 bases, with 14 bases of the junction left unmatched. CDR1 is MNHEY, CDR2 SVGEGT, per germline. The CDR3 runs to 16 residues. The CDR3 coding sequence is TGTGCCAGCACCCCACGGGGGCGGGGGGGCCTTAATGAGCAGTTCTTC. It codes for CASTPRGRGGLNEQFF.

This clonotype was picked up many times. The chain is built from TRBV24-1 and TRBJ2-2; D is uncertain. Trimming removed 5 bases from V and 4 bases from J, with 7 bases in between. CDR1 and CDR2 (germline): KGHDR, SFDVKD. This CDR3 has 13 residues. This CDR3 reads CATSALTTGELFF. For the CDR3, the DNA is TGTGCCACCAGTGCCTTAACCACCGGGGAGCTGTTTTTT.

This clonotype was counted between two and nine times. The chain links TRBV29-1 to TRBJ2-5; the D is unclear. Germline-derived CDR1 and CDR2 are SQVTM and ANQGSEA. The CDR3 spans 12 residues. The V and J ends lost 4 bases and 7 bases respectively, with 13 bases between them. CDR3 sequence reads: CSVVAGSSTQYF. The CDR3 nucleotides read TGCAGCGTTGTTGCCGGATCTTCGACCCAGTACTTC. Supplemented by reference TRBV29-1 and TRBJ2-5, the full variable domain reads SAVISQKPSRDICQRGTSLTIQCQVDSQVTMMFWYRQQPGQSLTLIATANQGSEATYESGFVIDKFPISRPNLTFSTLTVSNMSPEDSSIYLCSVVAGSSTQYFGPGTRLLVL.